A single sample is the source of the 10 T cell receptor beta chains below, sequenced in a study of CD8+CD57+ T cells in acquired aplastic anemia. For sequencing, patients were chosen who had shown expansion of CD8+CD57+ cells by flow cytometry. Genomic DNA provided the template from which TCR beta VDJ and CDR3 profiles were obtained. MiXCR was run by TCRdb on the reads, yielding one entry per CDR3 protein. The data contain just over 450,000 distinct CDR3 sequences, 25% to 40% of them singletons. Sequenced input: sorted CD4+, CD8+, or CD8+CD57+ T cells (not recorded which) from PBMCs. All receptors derive from a human donor with aplastic anemia.

This clonotype showed up many times. In nucleotides, the CDR3 is TGTGCCAGCAGTCCCCGGACAGTCGAAGAGACCCAGTACTTC. Protein sequence: CASSPRTVEETQYF. The chain combines TRBV12-3 or TRBV12-4 with TRBJ2-5, with D possibly being TRBD1 (6 bases). The CDR3 is 14 residues long. The V end lost 5 bases, the J end lost 3 bases, and 13 bases lay between the germline ends.

The sample holds a few counts of this clonotype. Since a much larger clone is just one base distant, this may be a read error. The chain uses TRBV19 and TRBJ2-1, with 11 positions matching TRBD1. This CDR3 comprises 15 residues. With V trimmed by 8 bases and J by 5 bases, 8 bases remained unmatched. Per germline, CDR1 LNHDA and CDR2 SQIVND (reference sequence). CDR3 DNA: TGTGCCAGTTGGGAAGGACAGGGGGCACACAATGAGCAGTTCTTC. This translates into CASWEGQGAHNEQFF.

The chain recombines TRBV12-3 or TRBV12-4 with TRBJ1-1; the match to TRBD1 covers 7 bases. The CDR3 extends over 15 amino acids. Trimming cost V 5 bases and J 5 bases; bases outside gene matches: 11. DNA for the CDR3: TGTGCCAGCAGTAATCCGGGCCAGGGGGTAACTGAAGCTTTCTTT. Translated: CASSNPGQGVTEAFF.

The chain couples TRBV11-2 to TRBJ2-7; D tentatively reads TRBD1 or TRBD2 (5 bases each). The V gene's germline CDR1 is SGHAT and CDR2 FQNNGV. V was cut by 6 bases and J by 3 bases, with 18 bases left in between. The CDR3 is made up of 15 amino acids. The CDR3 region is CASRSLGAGVYEQYF. The CDR3 nucleotides are TGTGCCAGCAGATCTCTAGGGGCGGGCGTCTACGAGCAGTACTTC.

This clonotype was detected only a few times. J is TRBJ2-5 and V is TRBV7-3; maybe TRBD1 (6 bases). The CDR3 is made up of 15 amino acids. Germline lookup yields CDR1 SGHTA and CDR2 FQGTGA. V was cut by 5 bases and J by 1 base, with 14 bases left in between. The CDR3 nucleotides read TGTGCCAGCAGCAACGCTGGACAGCCCCAAGAGACCCAGTACTTC. Protein: CASSNAGQPQETQYF.

This chain joins TRBV15 and TRBJ1-1; TRBD1 aligns across 9 bases. This CDR3 comprises 15 residues. Germline CDR1 and CDR2: LNHNV and YYDKDF (reference sequence). V trimming: 5 bases; J trimming: 3 bases; junction bases outside the gene matches: 7. The CDR3 sequence is CATSGKGTGYTEAFF. Written as DNA, the CDR3 is TGTGCCACCAGCGGAAAAGGGACAGGGTACACTGAAGCTTTCTTT.

The rearrangement uses TRBV2 and TRBJ1-1; TRBD1 might be the D (5 bases). Germline values: CDR1 SNHLY, CDR2 FYNNEI. Trimming cost V 1 base and J 2 bases, with 8 bases left between them. This CDR3 is 14 amino acids long. In DNA, the CDR3 is TGTGCCAGCAGTGAAGGGGGCGCCAACACTGAAGCTTTCTTT. It is translated as CASSEGGANTEAFF.

This clonotype was observed a few times. The DNA of the CDR3 is TGTGCCAGCAGCTTGCCTCACCCAGATACGCAGTATTTT. Translating gives CASSLPHPDTQYF. The chain employs TRBV5-5 and TRBJ2-3; D uncertain. V lost 1 base to trimming and J lost 4 bases, with 7 bases between them. The CDR3 is 13 amino acids. Germline values: CDR1 SGHKS, CDR2 YYEKEE (reference sequence). Looking up the rest from reference TRBV5-5 and TRBJ2-3 gives the full variable domain: DAGVTQSPTHLIKTRGQQVTLRCSPISGHKSVSWYQQVLGQGPQFIFQYYEKEERGRGNFPDRFSARQFPNYSSELNVNALLLGDSALYLCASSLPHPDTQYFGPGTRLTVL.

The CDR3 bases are TGTGCCAGCAGCGTAGGGTATCGGGGTTTCGCTGGAAACACCATATATTTT. This sequence encodes CASSVGYRGFAGNTIYF. This rearrangement joins TRBV9 to TRBJ1-3; D is uncertain. The germline V gene has CDR1 SGDLS and CDR2 YYNGEE. This CDR3 is built from 17 residues. Deletions cut 0 bases from V and 2 bases from J, with 15 bases between.

This clonotype appeared many times. The chain recombines TRBV11-2 with TRBJ1-2; 8 bases fit TRBD1. J lost 8 bases, V lost 4 bases, and 9 bases had no gene match. Germline V gene sequence: CDR1 SGHAT, CDR2 FQNNGV. The CDR3 length is 14 residues. CDR3 sequence reads: CASSYGLRQGGYTF. The CDR3 nucleotides are TGTGCCAGCAGCTACGGACTAAGACAGGGGGGCTACACCTTC.